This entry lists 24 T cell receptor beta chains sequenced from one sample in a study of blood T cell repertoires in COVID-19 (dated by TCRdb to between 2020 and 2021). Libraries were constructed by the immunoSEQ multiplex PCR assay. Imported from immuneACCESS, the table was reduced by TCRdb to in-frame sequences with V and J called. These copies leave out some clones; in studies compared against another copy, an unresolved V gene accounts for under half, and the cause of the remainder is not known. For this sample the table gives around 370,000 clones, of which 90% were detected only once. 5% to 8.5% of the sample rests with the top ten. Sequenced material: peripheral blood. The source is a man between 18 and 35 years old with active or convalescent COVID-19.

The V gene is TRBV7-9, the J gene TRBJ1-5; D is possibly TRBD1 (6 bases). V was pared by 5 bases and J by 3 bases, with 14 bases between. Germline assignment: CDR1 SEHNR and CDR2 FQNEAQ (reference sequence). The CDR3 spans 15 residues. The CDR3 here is CASSGDGQSNQPQHF. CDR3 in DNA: TGTGCCAGCAGCGGAGATGGACAGTCCAATCAGCCCCAGCATTTT.

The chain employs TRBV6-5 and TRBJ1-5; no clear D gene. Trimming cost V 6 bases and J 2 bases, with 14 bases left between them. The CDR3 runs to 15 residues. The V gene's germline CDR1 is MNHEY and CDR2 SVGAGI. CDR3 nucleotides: TGTGCCAGCAGCCGACATTACTGGGGCAATCAGCCCCAGCATTTT. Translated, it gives CASSRHYWGNQPQHF.

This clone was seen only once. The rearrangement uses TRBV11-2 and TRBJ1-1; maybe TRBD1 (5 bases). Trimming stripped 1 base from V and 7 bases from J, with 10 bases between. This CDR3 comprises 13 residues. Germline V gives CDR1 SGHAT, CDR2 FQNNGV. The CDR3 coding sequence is TGTGCCAGCAGCTTAGTCGGACAACGTGAAGCTTTCTTT. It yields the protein CASSLVGQREAFF.

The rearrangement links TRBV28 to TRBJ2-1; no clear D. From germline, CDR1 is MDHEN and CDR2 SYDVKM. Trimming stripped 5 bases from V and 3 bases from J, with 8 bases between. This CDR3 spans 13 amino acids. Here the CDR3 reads CASSPPSYNEQFF. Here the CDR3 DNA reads TGTGCCAGCAGTCCCCCGAGCTACAATGAGCAGTTCTTC.

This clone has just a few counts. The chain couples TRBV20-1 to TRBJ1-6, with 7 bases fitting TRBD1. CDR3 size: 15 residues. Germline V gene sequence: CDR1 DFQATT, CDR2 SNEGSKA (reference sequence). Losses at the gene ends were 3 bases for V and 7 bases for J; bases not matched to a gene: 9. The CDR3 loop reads CSASARQGLNSPLHF. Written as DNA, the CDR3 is TGCAGTGCTAGTGCCAGACAGGGCTTGAATTCACCCCTCCACTTT.

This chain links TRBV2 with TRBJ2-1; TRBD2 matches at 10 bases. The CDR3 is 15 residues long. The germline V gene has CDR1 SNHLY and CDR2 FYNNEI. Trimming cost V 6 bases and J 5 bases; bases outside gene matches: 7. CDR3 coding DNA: TGTGCCAGCAGCGGACTTAGCGGGGGGAACAATGAGCAGTTCTTC. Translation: CASSGLSGGNNEQFF.

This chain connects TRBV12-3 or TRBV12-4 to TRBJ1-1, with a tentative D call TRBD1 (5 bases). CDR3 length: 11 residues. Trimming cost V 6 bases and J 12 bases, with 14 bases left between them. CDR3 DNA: TGTGCCAGCAGAGACGGTAGGGGTCCTTTCTTT. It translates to CASRDGRGPFF.

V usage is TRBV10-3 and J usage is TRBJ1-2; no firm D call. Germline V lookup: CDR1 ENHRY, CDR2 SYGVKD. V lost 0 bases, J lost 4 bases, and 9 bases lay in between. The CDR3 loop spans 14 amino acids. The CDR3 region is CAISESGEIYGYTF. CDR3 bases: TGTGCCATCAGTGAGTCTGGGGAGATCTATGGCTACACCTTC.

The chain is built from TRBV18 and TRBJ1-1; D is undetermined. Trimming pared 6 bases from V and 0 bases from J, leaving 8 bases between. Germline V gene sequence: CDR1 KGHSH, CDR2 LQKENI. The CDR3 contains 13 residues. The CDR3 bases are TGTGCCAGCTCGCTAACAGTGAACACTGAAGCTTTCTTT. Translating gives CASSLTVNTEAFF.

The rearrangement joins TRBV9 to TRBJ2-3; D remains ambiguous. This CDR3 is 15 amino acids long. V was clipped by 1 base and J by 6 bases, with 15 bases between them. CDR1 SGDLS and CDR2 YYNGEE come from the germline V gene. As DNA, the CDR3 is TGTGCCAGCAGCGTAAGGAGTCTACTCACGGATACGCAGTATTTT. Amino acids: CASSVRSLLTDTQYF.

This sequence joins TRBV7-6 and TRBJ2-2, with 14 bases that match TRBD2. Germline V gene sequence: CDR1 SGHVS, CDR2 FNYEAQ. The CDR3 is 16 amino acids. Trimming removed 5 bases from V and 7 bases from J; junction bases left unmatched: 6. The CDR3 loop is CASSPGLAGVYGELFF. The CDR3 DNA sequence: TGTGCCAGCAGCCCGGGACTAGCGGGAGTTTACGGGGAGCTGTTTTTT.

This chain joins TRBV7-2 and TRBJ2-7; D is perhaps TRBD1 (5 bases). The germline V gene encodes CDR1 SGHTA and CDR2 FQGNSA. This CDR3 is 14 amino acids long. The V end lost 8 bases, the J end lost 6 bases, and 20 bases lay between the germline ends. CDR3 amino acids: CASSQGRVRGEQYF. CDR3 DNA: TGTGCCAGCTCGCAGGGCAGGGTCCGCGGCGAGCAGTACTTC.

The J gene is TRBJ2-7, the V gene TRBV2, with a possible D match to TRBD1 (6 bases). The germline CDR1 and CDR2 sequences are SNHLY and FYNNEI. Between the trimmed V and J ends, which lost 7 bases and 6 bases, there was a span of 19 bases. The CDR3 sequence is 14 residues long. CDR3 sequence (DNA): TGTGCCAGCACCGCAGGCAGGGGTGATTTCGAGCAGTACTTC. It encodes CASTAGRGDFEQYF.

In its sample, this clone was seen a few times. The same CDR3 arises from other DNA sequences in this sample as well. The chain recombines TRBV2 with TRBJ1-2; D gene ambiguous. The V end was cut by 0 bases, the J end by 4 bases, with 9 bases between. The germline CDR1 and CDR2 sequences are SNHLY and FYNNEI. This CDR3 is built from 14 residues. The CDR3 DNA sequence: TGTGCCAGCAGTGAAGCGCGGGGTAGCTATGGCTACACCTTC. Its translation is CASSEARGSYGYTF.

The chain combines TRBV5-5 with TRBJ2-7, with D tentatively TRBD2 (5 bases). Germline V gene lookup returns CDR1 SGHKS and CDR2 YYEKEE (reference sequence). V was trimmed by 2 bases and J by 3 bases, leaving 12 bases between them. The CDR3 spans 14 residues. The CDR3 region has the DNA TGTGCCAGCAGCTTTCGGGATCCGGACTACGAGCAGTACTTC. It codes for CASSFRDPDYEQYF. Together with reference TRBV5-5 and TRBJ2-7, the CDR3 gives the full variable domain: DAGVTQSPTHLIKTRGQQVTLRCSPISGHKSVSWYQQVLGQGPQFIFQYYEKEERGRGNFPDRFSARQFPNYSSELNVNALLLGDSALYLCASSFRDPDYEQYFGPGTRLTVT.

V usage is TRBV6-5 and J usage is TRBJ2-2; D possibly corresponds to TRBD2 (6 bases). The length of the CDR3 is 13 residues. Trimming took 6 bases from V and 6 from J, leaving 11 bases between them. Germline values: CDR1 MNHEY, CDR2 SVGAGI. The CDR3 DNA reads TGTGCCAGCAGCCCGACGGGGGCCGGGGAGCTGTTTTTT. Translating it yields CASSPTGAGELFF.

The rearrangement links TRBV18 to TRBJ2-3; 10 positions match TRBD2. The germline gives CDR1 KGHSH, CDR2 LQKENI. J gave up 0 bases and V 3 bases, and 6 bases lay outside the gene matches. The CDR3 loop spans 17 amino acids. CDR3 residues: CASSPRTSGASTDTQYF. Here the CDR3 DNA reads TGTGCCAGCTCACCCCGGACTAGCGGAGCTAGCACAGATACGCAGTATTTT.

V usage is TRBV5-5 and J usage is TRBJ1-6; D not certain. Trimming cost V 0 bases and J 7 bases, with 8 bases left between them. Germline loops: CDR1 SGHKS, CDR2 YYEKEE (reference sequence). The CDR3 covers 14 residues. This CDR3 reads CASSLDSPNSPLHF. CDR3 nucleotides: TGTGCCAGCAGCTTGGACAGTCCCAATTCACCCCTCCACTTT.

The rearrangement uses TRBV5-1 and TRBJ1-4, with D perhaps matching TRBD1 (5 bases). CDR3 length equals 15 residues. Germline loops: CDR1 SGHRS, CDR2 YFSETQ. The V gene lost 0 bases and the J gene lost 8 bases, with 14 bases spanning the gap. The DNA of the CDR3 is TGCGCCAGCAGCTTGGATGGGGGGGTATCGGAAAAACTGTTTTTT. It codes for CASSLDGGVSEKLFF.

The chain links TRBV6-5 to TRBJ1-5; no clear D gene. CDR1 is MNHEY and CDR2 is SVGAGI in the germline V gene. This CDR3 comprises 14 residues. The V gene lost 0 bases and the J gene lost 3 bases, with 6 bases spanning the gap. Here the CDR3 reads CASSYSHYNQPQHF. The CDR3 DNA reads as TGTGCCAGCAGTTACTCTCACTACAATCAGCCCCAGCATTTT.

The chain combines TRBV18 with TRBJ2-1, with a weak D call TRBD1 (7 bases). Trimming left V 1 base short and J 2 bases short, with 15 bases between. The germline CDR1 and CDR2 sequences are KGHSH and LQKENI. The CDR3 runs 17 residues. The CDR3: CASSPQKTRGAYNEQFF. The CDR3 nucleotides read TGTGCCAGCTCACCACAAAAAACCAGGGGGGCCTACAATGAGCAGTTCTTC.

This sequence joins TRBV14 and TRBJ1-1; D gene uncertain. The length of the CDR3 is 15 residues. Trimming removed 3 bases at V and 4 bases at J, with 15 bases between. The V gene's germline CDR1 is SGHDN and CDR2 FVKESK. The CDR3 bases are TGTGCCAGCAGCCAGGCCTTAACCTGGCTCACTGAAGCTTTCTTT. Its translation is CASSQALTWLTEAFF.

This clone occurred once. DNA for the CDR3: TGTGCCAGCAGCAGGCGGGTGAACACTGAAGCTTTCTTT. This sequence encodes CASSRRVNTEAFF. This chain uses TRBV21-1 with TRBJ1-1. TRBV21-1 counts as a pseudogene. This CDR3 spans 13 amino acids.

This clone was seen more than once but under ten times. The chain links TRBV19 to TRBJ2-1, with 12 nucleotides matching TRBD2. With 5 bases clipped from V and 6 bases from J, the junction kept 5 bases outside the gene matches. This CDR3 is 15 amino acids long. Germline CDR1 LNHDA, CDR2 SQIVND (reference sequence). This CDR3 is CASSVTSGRFNEQFF. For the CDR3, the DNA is TGTGCCAGTAGTGTCACTAGCGGGAGGTTCAATGAGCAGTTCTTC.